This T cell receptor (beta chain) was observed in a study of radiation and T cells in renal cell carcinoma. Time point noted: baseline pretreatment blood. Documented treatment: 15 Gy SBRT to primary tumor, nephrectomy 4 weeks later. V trimming: 10 bases; J trimming: 4 bases; junction bases outside the gene matches: 14. The CDR3 contains 16 residues. Germline CDR1 SNHLY, CDR2 FYNNEI. Repertoires were generated with immunoSEQ multiplex PCR, while TCRdb's copy carries only in-frame clones and drops some. The profile shows about 59,000 clones, 60% to 85% of them singletons. This specimen consisted of blood, obtained from a patient whose treatment included radiotherapy and nephrectomy. This receptor was taken from a man in his sixties with renal cell carcinoma. The chain uses TRBV2 and TRBJ2-3, with 10 bases aligning to TRBD2. For the CDR3, the DNA is TGTGCCACCTACTCGGGACTAGCGACACCCGCAGATACGCAGTATTTT. This encodes CATYSGLATPADTQYF.